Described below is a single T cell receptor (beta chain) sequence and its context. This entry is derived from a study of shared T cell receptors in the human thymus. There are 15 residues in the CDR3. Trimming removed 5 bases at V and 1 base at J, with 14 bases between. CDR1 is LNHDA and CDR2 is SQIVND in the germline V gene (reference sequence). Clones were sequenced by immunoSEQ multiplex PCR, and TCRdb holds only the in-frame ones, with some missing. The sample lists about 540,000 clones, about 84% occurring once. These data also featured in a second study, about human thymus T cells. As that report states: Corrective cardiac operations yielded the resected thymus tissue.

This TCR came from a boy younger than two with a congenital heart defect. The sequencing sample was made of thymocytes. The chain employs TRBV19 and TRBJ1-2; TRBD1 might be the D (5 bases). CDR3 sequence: CASSPSTEINYGYTF. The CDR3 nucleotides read TGTGCCAGTAGTCCTTCGACAGAGATTAACTATGGCTACACCTTC.